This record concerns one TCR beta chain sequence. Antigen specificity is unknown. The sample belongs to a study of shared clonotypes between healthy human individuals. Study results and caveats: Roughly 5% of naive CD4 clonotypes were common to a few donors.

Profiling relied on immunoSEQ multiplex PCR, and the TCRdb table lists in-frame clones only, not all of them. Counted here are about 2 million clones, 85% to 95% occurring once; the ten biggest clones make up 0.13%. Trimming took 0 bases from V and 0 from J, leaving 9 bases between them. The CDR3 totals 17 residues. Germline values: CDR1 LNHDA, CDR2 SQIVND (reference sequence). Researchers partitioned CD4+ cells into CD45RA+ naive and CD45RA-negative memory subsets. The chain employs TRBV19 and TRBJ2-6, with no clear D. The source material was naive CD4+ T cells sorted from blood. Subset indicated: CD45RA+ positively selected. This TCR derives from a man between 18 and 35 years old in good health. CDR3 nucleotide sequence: TGTGCCAGTAGTATAGAGGTAGCAGTCTCTGGGGCCAACGTCCTGACTTTC. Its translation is CASSIEVAVSGANVLTF.